This T cell receptor (beta chain) appears in the sequencing data of a study of T cell changes during pregnancy in multiple sclerosis. Data came from immunoSEQ multiplex PCR; TCRdb stores just in-frame clones and leaves some out. This table has approximately 50,000 clones, 90% appearing once. Germline V lookup: CDR1 SGDLS, CDR2 YYNGEE. The length of the CDR3 is 18 residues. V shed 3 bases, J shed 3 bases, and the junction held 17 bases outside the gene matches. V and J are TRBV9 and TRBJ1-1; TRBD1 agrees at 7 bases. This TCR derives from a female donor in good health, enrolled as a control in a pregnancy study. The material was peripheral blood, obtained in the third trimester of pregnancy. CDR3: CASSADGTEATLYTEAFF. The CDR3 DNA reads TGTGCCAGCAGCGCCGACGGGACAGAGGCTACGTTGTACACTGAAGCTTTCTTT.